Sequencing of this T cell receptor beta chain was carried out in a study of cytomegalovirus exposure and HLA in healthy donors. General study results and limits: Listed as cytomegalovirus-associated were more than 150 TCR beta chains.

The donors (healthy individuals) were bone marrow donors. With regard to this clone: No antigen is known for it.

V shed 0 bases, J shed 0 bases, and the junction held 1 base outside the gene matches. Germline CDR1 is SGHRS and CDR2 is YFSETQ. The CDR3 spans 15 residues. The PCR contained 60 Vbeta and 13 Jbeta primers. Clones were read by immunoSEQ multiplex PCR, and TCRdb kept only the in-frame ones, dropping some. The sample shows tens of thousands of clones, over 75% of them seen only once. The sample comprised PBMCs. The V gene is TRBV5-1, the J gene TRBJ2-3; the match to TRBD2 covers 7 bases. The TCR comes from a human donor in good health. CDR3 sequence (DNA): TGCGCCAGCAGCTTGGGGACTAGAAGCACAGATACGCAGTATTTT. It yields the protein CASSLGTRSTDTQYF.